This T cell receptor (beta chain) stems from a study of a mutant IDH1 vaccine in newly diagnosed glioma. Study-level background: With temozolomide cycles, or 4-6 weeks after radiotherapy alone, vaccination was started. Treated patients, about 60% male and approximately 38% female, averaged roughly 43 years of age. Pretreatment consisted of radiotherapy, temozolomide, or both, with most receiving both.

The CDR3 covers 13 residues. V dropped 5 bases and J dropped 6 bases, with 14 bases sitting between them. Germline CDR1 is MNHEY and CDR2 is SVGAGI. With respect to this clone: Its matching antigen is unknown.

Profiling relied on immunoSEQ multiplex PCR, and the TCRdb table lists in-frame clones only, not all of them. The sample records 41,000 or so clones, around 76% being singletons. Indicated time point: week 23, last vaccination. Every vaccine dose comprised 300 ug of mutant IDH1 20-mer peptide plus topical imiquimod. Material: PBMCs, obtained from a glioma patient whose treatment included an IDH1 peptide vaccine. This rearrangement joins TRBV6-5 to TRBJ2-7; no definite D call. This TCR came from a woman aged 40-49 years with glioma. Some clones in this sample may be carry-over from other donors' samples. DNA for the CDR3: TGTGCCAGCAGTATAGGGAATCGAGGCGAGCAGTACTTC. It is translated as CASSIGNRGEQYF.